A single T cell receptor (beta chain) is shown here with its context. Its antigen is unidentified. Trimming left V 4 bases short and J 4 bases short, with 10 bases between. This CDR3 region has 13 residues. The germline V gene encodes CDR1 SGHVS and CDR2 FQNEAQ. This specimen comes from a study of cytomegalovirus exposure and HLA in healthy donors. Findings and caveats of the study: TCR beta chain V- and J-gene trimming was linked, in a later analysis, to a missense variant in DCLRE1C.

The primer mix had 60 Vbeta and 13 Jbeta primers. Original processing notes: About 9.9 million of the 80 million or so unique TCR beta chains counted in a later analysis were shared. Generated by immunoSEQ multiplex PCR, the TCRdb table keeps only in-frame clones and is missing some. V, J and clone size derive from that table, while D and trimming were established from the DNA sequence. The profile shows approximately 100,000 clones, roughly 71% of them singletons. The J gene is TRBJ1-1, the V gene TRBV7-8, with TRBD1 as a possible D gene (5 bases). This TCR derives from a man aged 35 to 55 in good health and CMV-seropositive. The sequencing input was PBMCs. The CDR3 DNA reads as TGTGCCAGCAGCTCGACAGTTGCCACTGAAGCTTTCTTT. This codes for CASSSTVATEAFF.